Below are 17 T cell receptor beta chains sequenced from a single sample in a study of blood T cell repertoires in COVID-19. Assay used: immunoSEQ multiplex PCR; TCRdb lists only in-frame clones, some missing. Among about 230,000 clones, roughly 85% were seen once, and the ten largest hold 0.85% to 1%. Sequencing input: peripheral blood. The receptors derive from a man aged 40-49 years with acute or convalescent COVID-19.

This clone appeared once. This chain uses TRBV27 with TRBJ1-4, with 9 bases that match TRBD1. The CDR3 spans 20 residues. CDR1 and CDR2 from the germline V gene are MNHEY and SMNVEV (reference sequence). V shed 6 bases and J 0 bases; nucleotides not matched to a gene: 17. Here the CDR3 DNA reads TGTGCCAGCAGCAAAGACCACAGGGGGCAGCTATCCACAACTAATGAAAAACTGTTTTTT. This codes for CASSKDHRGQLSTTNEKLFF.

J is TRBJ1-1 and V is TRBV10-1; 9 nucleotides match TRBD1. Germline lookup yields CDR1 WNHNN and CDR2 SYGVQD (reference sequence). V gave up 6 bases and J gave up 1 base; unmatched junction bases: 6. The CDR3 runs to 15 residues. The CDR3 protein is CASRDRGPANTEAFF. CDR3 coding DNA: TGCGCCAGCAGGGACAGGGGCCCCGCGAACACTGAAGCTTTCTTT.

This rearrangement joins TRBV6-5 to TRBJ2-3, with a weak D call TRBD1 (7 bases). Germline V CDR1 and CDR2: MNHEY, SVGAGI. CDR3 size: 13 residues. V lost 8 bases and J lost 2, with 11 bases in between. CDR3 region: CASAGTDTDTQYF. The CDR3, as DNA: TGTGCCAGCGCGGGGACAGACACAGATACGCAGTATTTT.

The rearrangement joins TRBV9 to TRBJ1-1, with 7 bases fitting TRBD1. V lost 0 bases to trimming and J lost 4 bases; unmatched junction nucleotides: 3. Germline-derived CDR1 and CDR2 are SGDLS and YYNGEE. This CDR3 has 14 residues. Here the CDR3 reads CASSVGGGLTEAFF. The CDR3 coding sequence is TGTGCCAGCAGCGTAGGAGGGGGCCTCACTGAAGCTTTCTTT.

The chain joins TRBV28 to TRBJ2-3; 13 nucleotides match TRBD2. The CDR3 sequence is 16 residues long. V lost 4 bases and J lost 2; bases outside the gene matches: 3. Germline CDR1 and CDR2: MDHEN and SYDVKM. For the CDR3, the DNA is TGTGCCAGCAGTTCCGGGACTAGCGGGGCCACAGATACGCAGTATTTT. Its protein product is CASSSGTSGATDTQYF.

CDR3 loop: CASSPPGQGVEQYF. CDR3 nucleotide sequence: TGTGCCAGCAGTCCTCCGGGACAGGGTGTCGAGCAGTACTTC. The chain combines TRBV6-5 with TRBJ2-7; 9 bases are shared with TRBD1. There are 14 residues in the CDR3. Germline lookup yields CDR1 MNHEY and CDR2 SVGAGI. The V and J ends lost 5 bases and 6 bases, in that order; junction bases with no gene match: 8.

V gene TRBV4-3 combines with J gene TRBJ2-1, with TRBD2 as a possible D gene (7 bases). V was cut by 0 bases and J by 5 bases, with 14 bases left in between. Germline V lookup: CDR1 LGHNA, CDR2 YSLEER. The CDR3 extends over 16 amino acids. CDR3 residues: CASSQDLGEGDNEQFF. The DNA of the CDR3 is TGCGCCAGCAGCCAAGATCTAGGGGAGGGGGACAATGAGCAGTTCTTC.

The chain uses TRBV5-4 and TRBJ1-4, with 9 bases aligning to TRBD1. Germline lookup yields CDR1 SGHNT and CDR2 YYREEE (reference sequence). The CDR3 sequence is 16 residues long. With 4 bases clipped from V and 8 bases from J, the junction kept 12 bases outside the gene matches. CDR3 coding DNA: TGTGCCAGCAGCCGGGGGGGAGGGACAGGGTTCGAAAAACTGTTTTTT. It codes for CASSRGGGTGFEKLFF.

V is TRBV6-5 and J is TRBJ1-6; 11 bases are shared with TRBD1. The CDR3 is 15 amino acids. Per the germline V gene, CDR1 is MNHEY and CDR2 is SVGAGI. Unmatched junction bases numbered 12, after V lost 6 bases and J lost 14 bases. The CDR3 DNA reads TGTGCCAGCAGCCGCGCCGTGGACAGGGGGCAATCCCTCCACTTT. Its translation: CASSRAVDRGQSLHF.

The rearrangement joins TRBV9 to TRBJ1-5; no firm D call. The CDR3 contains 13 residues. Per the germline V gene, CDR1 is SGDLS and CDR2 is YYNGEE. V gave up 0 bases and J gave up 5 bases, with 6 bases separating them. The CDR3 bases are TGTGCCAGCAGCGTAGACGGGGATCAGCCCCAGCATTTT. It encodes CASSVDGDQPQHF.

CDR3 amino acids: CASSLSLIAGAAEAFF. CDR3 bases: TGTGCCAGCAGCTTATCTCTGATCGCGGGCGCCGCTGAAGCTTTCTTT. The V gene is TRBV7-2, the J gene TRBJ1-1, with D unresolved. With 2 bases removed from V and 6 bases from J, the gap between germline ends came to 19 bases. The germline V gene has CDR1 SGHTA and CDR2 FQGNSA. The CDR3 is 16 amino acids.

The genes are TRBV19 and TRBJ2-3; TRBD1 matches 8 bases. The CDR3 has 14 amino acids. CDR1 LNHDA and CDR2 SQIVND come from the germline V gene (reference sequence). Trimming took 6 bases from V and 3 from J; bases not matched to a gene: 5. CDR3 sequence (DNA): TGTGCCAGTAGCCAGACAGGGGATACAGATACGCAGTATTTT. Encoded protein: CASSQTGDTDTQYF. Complete variable domain (other parts from reference TRBV19 and TRBJ2-3): DGGITQSPKYLFRKEGQNVTLSCEQNLNHDAMYWYRQDPGQGLRLIYYSQIVNDFQKGDIAEGYSVSREKKESFPLTVTSAQKNPTAFYLCASSQTGDTDTQYFGPGTRLTVL.

The genes are TRBV4-3 and TRBJ1-5, with unresolved D. CDR1 and CDR2 from the germline V gene are LGHNA and YSLEER. V dropped 0 bases and J dropped 1 base, with 13 bases sitting between them. The CDR3 contains 17 residues. The CDR3 DNA is TGCGCCAGCAGCCAAGATTGGGCAGGTCTAAGCAATCAGCCCCAGCATTTT. It translates to CASSQDWAGLSNQPQHF.

The rearrangement joins TRBV6-5 to TRBJ1-1; no clear D gene. The CDR3 loop spans 15 amino acids. Per germline, CDR1 MNHEY and CDR2 SVGAGI. Trimming stripped 7 bases from V and 2 bases from J, with 17 bases between. The CDR3 DNA reads as TGTGCCAGCACCCGATCTCCGATACAAAACACTGAAGCTTTCTTT. Translation: CASTRSPIQNTEAFF.

The rearrangement links TRBV2 to TRBJ1-1; tentatively, D is TRBD1 (6 bases). Per the germline V gene, CDR1 is SNHLY and CDR2 is FYNNEI. The CDR3 loop spans 14 amino acids. Trimming shortened V by 4 bases and J by 6 bases, and 15 bases separated the two germline ends. The CDR3, as DNA: TGTGCCAGCAGTGCCGACAGGTTTACTGCTGAAGCTTTCTTT. This gives the protein CASSADRFTAEAFF. The full variable domain, its missing parts supplied by reference TRBV2 and TRBJ1-1, is EPEVTQTPSHQVTQMGQEVILRCVPISNHLYFYWYRQILGQKVEFLVSFYNNEISEKSEIFDDQFSVERPDGSNFTLKIRSTKLEDSAMYFCASSADRFTAEAFFGQGTRLTVV.

The chain combines TRBV6-5 with TRBJ2-2; perhaps TRBD1 as D (6 bases). The CDR3 totals 13 residues. Between the trimmed V and J ends, which lost 5 bases and 5 bases, there was a span of 9 bases. Per germline, CDR1 MNHEY and CDR2 SVGAGI. CDR3 in amino acids: CASSTGRTGELFF. The CDR3 coding sequence is TGTGCCAGCAGTACAGGGCGAACCGGGGAGCTGTTTTTT.

V and J are TRBV5-4 and TRBJ2-2, with D hard to call. This CDR3 is 11 amino acids long. The germline V and J ends were trimmed by 2 bases and 7 bases, with 3 bases remaining between them. Germline CDR1 reads SGHNT; CDR2 reads YYREEE (reference sequence). The CDR3 nucleotides are TGTGCCAGCAGCTTCAGCGGGGAGCTGTTTTTT. This encodes CASSFSGELFF.